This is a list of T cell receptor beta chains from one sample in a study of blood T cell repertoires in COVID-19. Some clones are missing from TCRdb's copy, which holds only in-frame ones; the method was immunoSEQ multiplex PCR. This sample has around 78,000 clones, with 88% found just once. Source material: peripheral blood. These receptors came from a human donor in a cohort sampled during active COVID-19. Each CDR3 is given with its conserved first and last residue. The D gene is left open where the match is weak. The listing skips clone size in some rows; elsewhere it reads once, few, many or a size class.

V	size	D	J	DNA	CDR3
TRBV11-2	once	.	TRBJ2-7	TGTGCCAGCAGCTCCCTAGGGGCTGATGAGCAGTACTTC	CASSSLGADEQYF
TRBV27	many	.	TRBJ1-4	TGTGCCAGCAGCCCAGGGGAATATGAAAAACTGTTTTTT	CASSPGEYEKLFF
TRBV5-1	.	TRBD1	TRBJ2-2	TGCGCCAGCAGTTACCCCGGGACAGGGAACACCGGGGAGCTGTTTTTT	CASSYPGTGNTGELFF
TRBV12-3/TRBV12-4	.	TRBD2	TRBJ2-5	TGTGCCAGCAGGGCTAGCGGGGTTAAGACCCAGTACTTC	CASRASGVKTQYF
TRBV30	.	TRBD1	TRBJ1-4	TGTGCCTGGAGGTCCCGGGACAGGGGGCGAATGGTGTTTTTT	CAWRSRDRGRMVFF
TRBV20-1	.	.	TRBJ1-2	TGCAGTGCTGAAAAAGGCCACGGGTACACCTTC	CSAEKGHGYTF
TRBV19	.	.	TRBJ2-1	TGTGCCAGTAGTTCCGTCGGCAGCGGTTACAATGAGCAGTTCTTC	CASSSVGSGYNEQFF
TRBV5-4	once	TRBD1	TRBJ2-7	TGTGCCAGCAGCTTCGTGACAGGGGGCTCCTACGAGCAGTACTTC	CASSFVTGGSYEQYF
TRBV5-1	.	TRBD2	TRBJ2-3	TGCGCCAGCAGCCCCGCGGGACTAGATTTTCCGCCGCAGTATTTT	CASSPAGLDFPPQYF
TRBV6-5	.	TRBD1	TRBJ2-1	TGTGCCAGCACCGGCAACAGGGGAGATGAGCAGTTCTTC	CASTGNRGDEQFF
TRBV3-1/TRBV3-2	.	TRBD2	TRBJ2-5	TGTGCCAGCAGCCAAGGCGCCCTGGGATTAGCGGGAGTCGAAGAGACCCAGTACTTC	CASSQGALGLAGVEETQYF
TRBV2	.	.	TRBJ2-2	TGTGCCAGCAGGACGGGAGAAGCGTTCACCGGGGAGCTGTTTTTT	CASRTGEAFTGELFF
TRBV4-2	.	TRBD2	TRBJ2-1	TGTGCCAGCAGCCAAGCGGGGGGGCCTGATGAGCAGTTCTTC	CASSQAGGPDEQFF
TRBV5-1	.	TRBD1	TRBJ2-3	TGCGCCAGCAGTGTGACAGGGACAGATACGCAGTATTTT	CASSVTGTDTQYF
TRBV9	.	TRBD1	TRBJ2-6	TGTGCCAGCAGCGCACGACAGGGTGCCGGGGCCAACGTCCTGACTTTC	CASSARQGAGANVLTF
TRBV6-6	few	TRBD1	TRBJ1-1	TGTGCCAGCAGTTACTCGCCCACAGGGGGTACTGAAGCTTTCTTT	CASSYSPTGGTEAFF
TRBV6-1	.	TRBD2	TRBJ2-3	TGTGCCAGCAGTGGAAAGCGGGGGGGCGGCTTGGGCACAGATACGCAGTATTTT	CASSGKRGGGLGTDTQYF
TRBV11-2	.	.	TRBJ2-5	TGTGCCAGCAGCCCCACTAGGCTTGGAGAGACCCAGTACTTC	CASSPTRLGETQYF
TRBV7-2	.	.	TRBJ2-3	TGTGCCAGCAGCTTAACTAGGGTAGATACGCAGTATTTT	CASSLTRVDTQYF
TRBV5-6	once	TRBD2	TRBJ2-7	TGTGCCAGCAGCTTGAGGTCGCGACTAGCGGGTCACGAGCAGTACTTC	CASSLRSRLAGHEQYF
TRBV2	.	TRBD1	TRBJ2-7	TGTGCCAGCAGTGACTCCGGGACAGGGGCTTACGAGCAGTACTTC	CASSDSGTGAYEQYF
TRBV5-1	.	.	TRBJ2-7	TGCGCCAGCAGCATACAGATTTCAGGCGAGCAGTACTTC	CASSIQISGEQYF